The TCR beta chain described here comes from a study of blood T cell repertoires in COVID-19. Background on the study: COVID-19 samples collected from the United States, Italy and Spain covered acute and convalescent phases.

In the original workflow: Quantification of nucleated cells was approximated via reference gene primer amplification. TCRdb keeps only in-frame clones here, not all; method: immunoSEQ multiplex PCR. V and J calls and clone size are given by that table; D and trimming were obtained from the DNA. The sample consists of just under 60,000 clones, approximately 80% of them appearing once. This CDR3 is 13 amino acids long. V was pared by 6 bases and J by 2 bases, with 3 bases of the junction left unmatched. CDR1 is MNHEY, CDR2 SMNVEV, per germline (reference sequence). Sequencing used peripheral blood. This clonotype was sampled from a man at least 80 years old with acute or convalescent COVID-19. V and J are TRBV27 and TRBJ2-7; 8 nucleotides align to TRBD1. CDR3 protein: CASRRTGPYEQYF. The DNA for the CDR3 is TGTGCCAGCAGAAGGACAGGGCCCTACGAGCAGTACTTC.